The sequence of this T cell receptor beta chain was determined in a study of blood T cells in healthy people across ages. CDR3 size: 15 residues. Germline CDR1 SGHRS, CDR2 YFSETQ. V lost 5 bases to trimming and J lost 7 bases, with 18 bases between them. The authors ran a second PCR of roughly 6 to 12 cycles using a sample-barcoded 5' primer and a J-beta primer mix. TCRdb re-called the 5' RACE reads through MiXCR, storing one row per CDR3 protein. The table shows hundreds of thousands of distinct CDR3 sequences, with 25% to 35% occurring only once. Every participating donor contributed around 9.5 milliliters of peripheral blood through a draw.

The rearrangement joins TRBV5-1 to TRBJ1-4; the D gene is possibly TRBD1 (6 bases). The sample was blood. This TCR was sampled from a woman older than 75 in good health. The CDR3 bases are TGCGCCAGCAGTTCTAGGGAGGGGGTTTCTGAAAAACTGTTTTTT. Protein: CASSSREGVSEKLFF.